This TCR beta chain was obtained from a study of blood T cell repertoires in COVID-19. Study information: Some COVID-19 samples were acute and others convalescent; all came from the United States, Italy and Spain.

The study recruited people aged about 18 to 95 years across approximately 23 US areas. Categorization into cohorts depended on clinical history that participants reported. Germline loops: CDR1 KGHDR, CDR2 SFDVKD. The CDR3 length is 13 residues. The V segment lost 7 bases and the J segment 10 bases; nucleotides outside the gene matches: 5. Profiling relied on immunoSEQ multiplex PCR, and the TCRdb table lists in-frame clones only, not all of them. This sample has 300,000 to 350,000 clones; approximately 83% occur once, and the top ten carry under 2.5%. This clone has a handful of counts. Material for sequencing was PBMCs or T cells enriched from blood (not recorded which). The clonotype originates from a man younger than 45 who had recovered from COVID-19. V usage is TRBV24-1 and J usage is TRBJ2-2; TRBD1 agrees at 10 bases. CDR3 region: CATSRQGAEELFF. In nucleotides, the CDR3 is TGTGCCACCAGCCGACAGGGGGCGGAGGAGCTGTTTTTT.